Listed below are T cell receptor beta chains from one sample, sequenced in a study of cytomegalovirus exposure and HLA in healthy donors. Profiling relied on immunoSEQ multiplex PCR, and the TCRdb table lists in-frame clones only, not all of them. The sample shows under 200,000 clones, around four fifths of them seen only once. The sample taken for sequencing was PBMCs. These receptors originate from a woman under 30 in good health and CMV-seronegative. The CDR3 runs from the conserved cysteine through the conserved F or W. A D gene is named only where the DNA matches it firmly. The size entry is marked missing in some rows and otherwise reads once, few, many or a size class.

v_gene	j_gene	abundance	d_gene	CDR3nt	CDR3aa
TRBV15	TRBJ2-7	NA	NA	TGTGCCACCAGCAGAGATCACAGGGCCTACGAGCAGTACTTC	CATSRDHRAYEQYF
TRBV4-2	TRBJ2-7	NA	NA	TGTGCCAGCAGCCAAAGGGGGGGACAGGCTGGAAAGTACGAGCAGTACTTC	CASSQRGGQAGKYEQYF
TRBV29-1	TRBJ2-2	NA	NA	TGCAGCGTTGAAAGGGTAGGGGAAACGTCCGGGGAGCTGTTTTTT	CSVERVGETSGELFF
TRBV5-1	TRBJ1-5	many	NA	TGCGCCAGCAGCTATCGGTCCAATCAGCCCCAGCATTTT	CASSYRSNQPQHF
TRBV13	TRBJ2-5	NA	TRBD1	TGTGCCAGCAGCCTTACAGGGGGTAAGCAGTACTTC	CASSLTGGKQYF
TRBV6-5	TRBJ1-4	NA	TRBD1	TGTGCCAGCAGTTACGGACAGGGGGCTGAAAAACTGTTTTTT	CASSYGQGAEKLFF
TRBV28	TRBJ1-5	NA	NA	TGTGCCAGCAGTCCGGTCCCCGGACAAGACTTCAATCAGCCCCAGCATTTT	CASSPVPGQDFNQPQHF
TRBV7-9	TRBJ2-7	NA	NA	TGTGCCAGCAGCTCCCGAGGCTACGAGCAGTACTTC	CASSSRGYEQYF
TRBV9	TRBJ2-7	NA	NA	TGTGCCAGCAGCGTAGATGGAGCGGGTAGCTCCTACGAGCAGTACTTC	CASSVDGAGSSYEQYF
TRBV25-1	TRBJ2-7	NA	NA	TGTGCCAGCAGTGTTACATTCTACGAGCAGTACTTC	CASSVTFYEQYF
TRBV6-5	TRBJ2-7	few	TRBD2	TGTGCCAGCAGTTTCCCTAGCGGGAGCCGCTACGAGCAGTACTTC	CASSFPSGSRYEQYF
TRBV6-4	TRBJ1-2	NA	TRBD1	TGTGCCAGCAGAGCCCAGGGGGTCTATGGCTACACCTTC	CASRAQGVYGYTF
TRBV5-1	TRBJ2-5	NA	NA	TGCGCCAGCAGCCCGAGGAGTGCGGAGACCCAGTACTTC	CASSPRSAETQYF
TRBV6-1	TRBJ2-5	few	TRBD2	TGTGCCAGCAGTGAAGAGGGACTAGCCCTAGAGACCCAGTACTTC	CASSEEGLALETQYF
TRBV5-1	TRBJ2-3	NA	TRBD1	TGCGCCAGCAGGCCGAACCGGGACAGGGCGGGCACAGATACGCAGTATTTT	CASRPNRDRAGTDTQYF
TRBV6-1	TRBJ1-2	NA	NA	TGTGCCAGCAGTGAAGTTGGACTGAGTAACTATGGCTACACCTTC	CASSEVGLSNYGYTF
TRBV21-1	TRBJ2-7	NA	NA	TGTGCCAGCAGCGTTTTAGCGGGAGAAGCCGGCATACCTGCTTACGAGCAGTACTTC	CASSVLAGEAGIPAYEQYF
TRBV5-1	TRBJ2-1	NA	TRBD2	TGCGCCAGCGGCGCGGGGGGGCACAATGAGCAGTTCTTC	CASGAGGHNEQFF
TRBV5-6	TRBJ1-2	NA	TRBD1	TGTGCCAGCAGCTTGGTTTGGGACAGGGTTGGCTACACCTTC	CASSLVWDRVGYTF
TRBV30	TRBJ2-5	once	NA	TGTGCCTCCAGTCGAGGGGGGGTCCAAGAGACCCAGTACTTC	CASSRGGVQETQYF
TRBV10-3	TRBJ2-3	NA	TRBD2	TGTGCCATCAGTGAGTCACTAGCGGGGGGAATAGATACGCAGTATTTT	CAISESLAGGIDTQYF
TRBV10-3	TRBJ2-5	NA	NA	TGTGCCACTTCCCGCGCGACAGCAGAGTTCCAAGAGACCCAGTACTTC	CATSRATAEFQETQYF
TRBV5-4	TRBJ2-1	NA	TRBD2	TGTGCCAGCAGCGGGCTAGCGGGAAACGGGGAGCAGTTCTTC	CASSGLAGNGEQFF
TRBV9	TRBJ1-2	once	NA	TGTGCCAGCAGCGTAGCTGGCGGAGGGAACTATGGCTACACCTTC	CASSVAGGGNYGYTF
TRBV4-1	TRBJ1-1	NA	NA	TGCGCCAGCAGCCAAGAAGGAACAGGCAGGACTGAAGCTTTCTTT	CASSQEGTGRTEAFF
TRBV5-5	TRBJ2-1	NA	TRBD2	TGTGCCAGCAGCATATTCGGACTAGCGGAGTACAATGAGCAGTTCTTC	CASSIFGLAEYNEQFF
TRBV27	TRBJ2-7	NA	NA	TGTGCCAGCAGTCAGACCGGGGAGCAGTACTTC	CASSQTGEQYF
TRBV7-6	TRBJ2-7	few	NA	TGTGCCAGCAGCAGCCGGGTGGACTCGACCTACGAGCAGTACTTC	CASSSRVDSTYEQYF
TRBV6-1	TRBJ2-3	NA	TRBD2	TGTGCCAGCAGTGAATGGCCGGGACTAGCGGGAGTAGGCACAGATACGCAGTATTTT	CASSEWPGLAGVGTDTQYF
TRBV5-6	TRBJ2-1	NA	TRBD2	TGTGCCAGCAGCTTGGACGATAGCGGGAGGCGGCAGTTCTTC	CASSLDDSGRRQFF
TRBV7-3	TRBJ2-2	medium-sized	NA	TGTGCCAGCAGCTCTGGGTCGGGAACCGGGGAGCTGTTTTTT	CASSSGSGTGELFF
TRBV7-8	TRBJ1-5	NA	NA	TGTGCCAGCAGCTCGAGGGAAGGGTTAGGTAATCAGCCCCAGCATTTT	CASSSREGLGNQPQHF
TRBV29-1	TRBJ2-7	NA	NA	TGCAGCGCGGCCGGGGGAGACTCCTACGAGCAGTACTTC	CSAAGGDSYEQYF
TRBV2	TRBJ2-5	NA	NA	TGTGCCAGCAGTGTGGGTATGGCAGGGGAAGAGACCCAGTACTTC	CASSVGMAGEETQYF
TRBV2	TRBJ2-6	NA	TRBD1	TGTGCCAGCAGGGGGACAGGGGGCTCTGGGGCCAACGTCCTGACTTTC	CASRGTGGSGANVLTF
TRBV5-1	TRBJ2-5	NA	NA	TGCGCCAGCAGCCATGGGGCCCCGGAGGGCGGGAAGACCCAGTACTTC	CASSHGAPEGGKTQYF
TRBV4-1	TRBJ1-4	NA	TRBD1	TGCGCCAGCAGCCAAGGCAGCGGGACAGGGGTTCGGGAAAAACTGTTTTTT	CASSQGSGTGVREKLFF
TRBV27	TRBJ1-1	few	NA	TGTGCCAGCAGTTTTGCGGGGGTCGGTATGAACACTGAAGCTTTCTTT	CASSFAGVGMNTEAFF
TRBV30	TRBJ2-6	few	NA	TGTGCCTGGAGTGTAGGGCAAGGGGGACATCACGTCCTGACTTTC	CAWSVGQGGHHVLTF
TRBV7-3	TRBJ2-1	NA	TRBD2	TGTGCCAGCAGCTCCCCTAGCGGGAGCTCCTACAATGAGCAGTTCTTC	CASSSPSGSSYNEQFF
TRBV11-2	TRBJ2-2	few	NA	TGTGCCAGCAGCCACAGGGGGGGGGACACCGGGGAGCTGTTTTTT	CASSHRGGDTGELFF
TRBV19	TRBJ2-3	few	TRBD2	TGTGCCAGTAGTCCGGGGACTAGCGGGGGGATAAGCACAGATACGCAGTATTTT	CASSPGTSGGISTDTQYF
TRBV7-8	TRBJ2-1	NA	TRBD1	TGTGCCAGCAGACGGACCGGGACAGGGAACAATGAGCAGTTCTTC	CASRRTGTGNNEQFF
TRBV28	TRBJ1-5	NA	NA	TGTGCCAGCAGTAAACGGACAGCTTACAATCAGCCCCAGCATTTT	CASSKRTAYNQPQHF
TRBV30	TRBJ1-4	NA	TRBD1	TGTGCCTGGAGGGCGGGACAGGGTAGCGGAAAACTGTTTTTT	CAWRAGQGSGKLFF
TRBV19	TRBJ2-3	NA	NA	TGTGCCAGTAGTTCTCGAGATACGCAGTATTTT	CASSSRDTQYF
TRBV27	TRBJ2-3	NA	TRBD2	TGTGCCAGCAGTTTATACGCGGGAGACAGCACAGATACGCAGTATTTT	CASSLYAGDSTDTQYF
TRBV6-1	TRBJ2-4	NA	NA	TGTGCCAGCAGGGACAACCAGGGGGCCAAAAACATTCAGTACTTC	CASRDNQGAKNIQYF
TRBV30	TRBJ2-7	once	NA	TGTGCCTGGAGTACCCAGGGCCTCTCGTACGAGCAGTACTTC	CAWSTQGLSYEQYF